This T cell receptor (beta chain) was sequenced for a study of blood T cells in healthy people across ages. V lost 4 bases and J lost 3, with 13 bases in between. The CDR3 runs to 15 residues. Germline CDR1 SNHLY, CDR2 FYNNEI. Findings and limits, study-wide: Correlation between TCR beta diversity and naive T cell percentage was strong. Roughly linear age-related decline in beta diversity appeared, significant by age approximately 40. Reliance upon unsorted PBMCs precluded definitive naive versus antigen-experienced comparison.

A remark on this clonotype: Its antigen remains unidentified.

PCR was performed a second time for about 7 to 11 cycles using a sample-barcoded 5' primer and a J-beta primer mix. Every sample produced at least 3 million CDR3-containing paired-end reads. TCRdb re-analysed the 5' RACE reads in MiXCR, keeping a single row per CDR3 protein. The sample has over a million distinct CDR3 sequences; 45% are singletons. This rearrangement joins TRBV2 to TRBJ2-1; D is unresolved. The material sequenced was blood. This sequence originates from a woman aged 55-70 years in good health. The chain's CDR3 is CASSVEVPLYNEQFF. As DNA, the CDR3 is TGTGCCAGCAGTGTTGAGGTCCCTCTCTACAATGAGCAGTTCTTC.